What follows are 14 T cell receptor beta chains derived from one specimen sequenced in a study of T cell responses to AZD1222 COVID-19 vaccine. Sequencing used immunoSEQ multiplex PCR; TCRdb keeps in-frame clones, though not all of them. The sample carries 65,000 to 85,000 clones, roughly 80% recorded once. Sequencing was performed on peripheral blood, taken 28 days after the second AZD1222 dose. Every receptor here comes from an adult who received the AZD1222 COVID-19 vaccine.

CDR3 in DNA: TGTGCCAGCAGCTTGGAGGCGGGGGGTGGCTACGAGCAGTACTTC. Protein sequence: CASSLEAGGGYEQYF. The V and J genes are TRBV5-4 and TRBJ2-7, with TRBD2 matching 8 bases. The CDR3 is made up of 15 amino acids. Germline CDR1 reads SGHNT; CDR2 reads YYREEE (reference sequence). Losses at the gene ends were 0 bases for V and 3 bases for J; bases not matched to a gene: 5.

This clone occurred once. This chain connects TRBV4-3 to TRBJ2-4; the D is unclear. V was pared by 1 base and J by 8 bases, with 12 bases between. Germline V gene sequence: CDR1 LGHNA, CDR2 YSLEER. The CDR3 has 14 amino acids. CDR3 in amino acids: CASSQAEGWDIQYF. The CDR3 region has the DNA TGCGCCAGCAGCCAAGCTGAAGGGTGGGACATTCAGTACTTC.

The chain links TRBV6-5 to TRBJ1-2, with D uncertain. This CDR3 region has 15 residues. Germline assignment: CDR1 MNHEY and CDR2 SVGAGI. Trimming stripped 8 bases from V and 0 bases from J, with 16 bases between. This chain's CDR3 is CASLDFSGPNYGYTF. In DNA form, the CDR3 reads TGTGCCAGCCTAGACTTCAGTGGGCCTAACTATGGCTACACCTTC.

The rearrangement uses TRBV23-1 and TRBJ1-6; D gene ambiguous. TRBV23-1 carries the ORF label, with uncertain function. The CDR3 has 17 amino acids. The V end lost 0 bases, the J end lost 4 bases, and 13 bases lay between the germline ends. As DNA, the CDR3 is TGCGCCAGCAGTCAATCGATACCGTCGCCATATAATTCACCCCTCCACTTT. Protein: CASSQSIPSPYNSPLHF.

V usage is TRBV7-9 and J usage is TRBJ1-3; D is undetermined. Germline CDR1 and CDR2: SEHNR and FQNEAQ (reference sequence). The CDR3 spans 16 residues. V was trimmed by 4 bases and J by 0 bases, leaving 13 bases between them. CDR3 in DNA: TGTGCCAGCAGCTCCCCGCGGGCAGCCTCTGGAAACACCATATATTTT. This gives the protein CASSSPRAASGNTIYF.

This chain links TRBV25-1 with TRBJ2-5, with D possibly being TRBD2 (5 bases). In germline, CDR1 is MGHDK, CDR2 SYGVNS. The CDR3 length is 17 residues. Trimming stripped 3 bases from V and 0 bases from J, with 17 bases between. The DNA of the CDR3 is TGTGCCAGCAGTGACCTCAGCCAGCGGCCGTACCAAGAGACCCAGTACTTC. This encodes CASSDLSQRPYQETQYF. The full variable domain, its missing parts supplied by reference TRBV25-1 and TRBJ2-5, is EADIYQTPRYLVIGTGKKITLECSQTMGHDKMYWYQQDPGMELHLIHYSYGVNSTEKGDLSSESTVSRIRTEHFPLTLESARPSHTSQYLCASSDLSQRPYQETQYFGPGTRLLVL.

This clone was found once. The genes are TRBV5-1 and TRBJ2-3; D is unclear. Trimming removed 0 bases from V and 1 base from J, with 3 bases in between. Germline-derived CDR1 and CDR2 are SGHRS and YFSETQ. This CDR3 comprises 13 residues. The CDR3 reads CASSLGGTDTQYF. For the CDR3, the DNA is TGCGCCAGCAGCTTGGGGGGCACAGATACGCAGTATTTT.

This clone was seen just once. This CDR3 reads CASSDTGTTFLEQFF. The CDR3, as DNA: TGTGCCAGCTCGGACACCGGGACTACCTTTCTGGAGCAGTTCTTC. The chain employs TRBV18 and TRBJ2-1; the match to TRBD2 covers 7 bases. The V gene end was trimmed by 6 bases and the J gene end by 10 bases; junction bases not matched to a gene: 15. The CDR3 has 15 residues. Germline CDR1 reads KGHSH; CDR2 reads LQKENI.

The V and J genes are TRBV5-4 and TRBJ1-6; no definite D call. Trimming removed 1 base from V and 3 bases from J, with 8 bases in between. The CDR3 totals 15 residues. Germline V gene sequence: CDR1 SGHNT, CDR2 YYREEE (reference sequence). CDR3 amino acids: CASSLKGVYNSPLHF. For the CDR3, the DNA is TGTGCCAGCAGCTTGAAGGGAGTCTATAATTCACCCCTCCACTTT.

The rearrangement uses TRBV12-5 and TRBJ1-1; a weak D match, TRBD1 (5 bases). CDR3 length: 15 residues. Germline lookup yields CDR1 LGHNT and CDR2 FRNRAP. The V gene lost 3 bases and the J gene lost 6 bases, with 17 bases spanning the gap. The CDR3 protein is CASGFNSGSKAEAFF. CDR3 nucleotide sequence: TGTGCTAGTGGTTTTAATTCAGGGTCGAAGGCTGAAGCTTTCTTT.

The V gene is TRBV7-9, the J gene TRBJ2-1; D call uncertain. In germline, CDR1 is SEHNR, CDR2 FQNEAQ (reference sequence). The V and J ends lost 1 base and 8 bases respectively, with 9 bases between them. The CDR3 has 13 residues. This CDR3 is CASSLGWRDEQFF. CDR3 coding DNA: TGTGCCAGCAGCTTAGGTTGGCGAGATGAGCAGTTCTTC.

The chain couples TRBV5-5 to TRBJ1-1, with a possible D match to TRBD1 (5 bases). The ends were cut back, 5 bases at V and 3 bases at J, with 11 bases in the middle. The germline V gene has CDR1 SGHKS and CDR2 YYEKEE (reference sequence). The CDR3 has 13 amino acids. The CDR3 spells CASSSQGDTEAFF. CDR3 in DNA: TGTGCCAGCAGTTCCCAGGGAGACACTGAAGCTTTCTTT.

The V gene is TRBV28, the J gene TRBJ1-2; no clear D gene. The V gene lost 5 bases and the J gene lost 6 bases, with 13 bases spanning the gap. The CDR3 length is 13 residues. From germline, CDR1 is MDHEN and CDR2 SYDVKM. The CDR3 loop reads CASSPYSIDGYTF. The CDR3 DNA sequence: TGTGCCAGCAGTCCGTACTCTATCGATGGCTACACCTTC.

This chain links TRBV6-2 or TRBV6-3 with TRBJ2-2, with 8 bases lining up with TRBD1. Germline CDR1 reads MNHEY; CDR2 reads SVGEGT. The CDR3 covers 16 residues. Trimming took 2 bases from V and 5 from J; bases not matched to a gene: 7. The CDR3 spells CASSYGRQGMTGELFF. The DNA for the CDR3 is TGTGCCAGCAGTTACGGCCGACAGGGGATGACCGGGGAGCTGTTTTTT.